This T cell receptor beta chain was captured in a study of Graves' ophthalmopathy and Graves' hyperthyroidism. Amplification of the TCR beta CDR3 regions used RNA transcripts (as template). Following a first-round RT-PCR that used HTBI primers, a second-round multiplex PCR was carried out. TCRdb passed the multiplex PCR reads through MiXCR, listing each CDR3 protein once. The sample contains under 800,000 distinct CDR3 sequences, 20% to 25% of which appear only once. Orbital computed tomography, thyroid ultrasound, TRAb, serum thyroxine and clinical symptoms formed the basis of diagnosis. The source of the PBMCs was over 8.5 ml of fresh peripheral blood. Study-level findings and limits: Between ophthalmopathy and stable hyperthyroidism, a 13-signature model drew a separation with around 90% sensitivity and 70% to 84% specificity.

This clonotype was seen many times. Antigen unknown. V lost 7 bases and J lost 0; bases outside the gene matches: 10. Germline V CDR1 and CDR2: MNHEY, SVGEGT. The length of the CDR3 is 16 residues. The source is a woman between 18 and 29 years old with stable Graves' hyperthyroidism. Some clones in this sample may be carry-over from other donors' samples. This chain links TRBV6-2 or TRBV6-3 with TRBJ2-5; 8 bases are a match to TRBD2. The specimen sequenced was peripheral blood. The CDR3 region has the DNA TGTGCCAGCACTTCTTCCTGGCGGGGGGACCAAGAGACCCAGTACTTC. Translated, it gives CASTSSWRGDQETQYF.